The 22 T cell receptor beta chains presented below share a single source sample, sequenced in a study of cytomegalovirus exposure and HLA in healthy donors. It was with 60 Vbeta and 13 Jbeta primers that the PCR ran. The protocol was immunoSEQ multiplex PCR, while the TCRdb copy is restricted to in-frame clones and leaves out a portion. The sample shows about 250,000 clones, over 90% of them seen only once. Sequenced: PBMCs. All receptors derive from a girl aged 2 to 9 in good health and CMV-seronegative.

The chain employs TRBV11-2 and TRBJ2-1, with TRBD2 identical over 7 bases. The germline CDR1 and CDR2 sequences are SGHAT and FQNNGV. The junction had 5 bases not matched to a gene; V was cut back by 2 bases and J by 4 bases. This CDR3 comprises 15 residues. The CDR3 spells CASSLQLASYNEQFF. The CDR3 bases are TGTGCCAGCAGCTTACAACTAGCGTCATACAATGAGCAGTTCTTC.

The V gene is TRBV5-4, the J gene TRBJ1-2; tentative D call: TRBD1 (6 bases). Germline CDR1 reads SGHNT; CDR2 reads YYREEE (reference sequence). The V and J ends lost 5 bases and 4 bases respectively, with 15 bases between them. The CDR3 is made up of 14 amino acids. CDR3 coding DNA: TGTGCCAGCAGTAAAGAGACAGGAGGCTATGGCTACACCTTC. It specifies CASSKETGGYGYTF.

The chain recombines TRBV18 with TRBJ1-2; D unclear. V was shortened by 0 bases and J by 1 base, with 3 bases between the two germline ends. The CDR3 runs 13 residues. Per the germline V gene, CDR1 is KGHSH and CDR2 is LQKENI. The CDR3 nucleotides are TGTGCCAGCTCACCACCCCATAACTATGGCTACACCTTC. Residues: CASSPPHNYGYTF.

This chain joins TRBV29-1 and TRBJ2-5; D might be TRBD2 (6 bases). Trimming took 6 bases from V and 5 from J, leaving 22 bases between them. This CDR3 has 15 residues. Germline V lookup: CDR1 SQVTM, CDR2 ANQGSEA. The CDR3 coding sequence is TGCAGCGTGAGCCCCCGGGGGTGGGGTCCGGAGACCCAGTACTTC. Translating gives CSVSPRGWGPETQYF.

V and J are TRBV5-6 and TRBJ1-1; TRBD1 matches at 8 bases. The CDR3 length is 14 residues. V shed 4 bases and J 5 bases; nucleotides not matched to a gene: 7. Germline V gene data show CDR1 as SGHDT and CDR2 as YYEEEE. The CDR3 spells CASSLDREWTEAFF. The CDR3 DNA sequence: TGTGCCAGCAGCCTGGACAGGGAATGGACTGAAGCTTTCTTT.

The CDR3 is CASGPAGGGEKLFF. The CDR3 DNA follows: TGTGCCTCCGGACCGGCGGGAGGGGGAGAAAAACTGTTTTTT. The chain has TRBV30 and TRBJ1-4; a possible D gene is TRBD1 (6 bases). In germline, CDR1 is GTSNPN, CDR2 SVGIG (reference sequence). V lost 7 bases, J lost 8 bases, and 20 bases lay in between. CDR3 length equals 14 residues.

This clone was observed a single time. The chain employs TRBV7-9 and TRBJ2-7; 8 bases fit TRBD1. The CDR3 is 13 residues long. CDR1 SEHNR and CDR2 FQNEAQ come from the germline V gene (reference sequence). With 8 bases clipped from V and 4 bases from J, the junction kept 7 bases outside the gene matches. CDR3 coding DNA: TGTGCCAGCGCCGGGACAGGACAATACGAGCAGTACTTC. Amino acids: CASAGTGQYEQYF.

The table lists this clone with a count of one. The chain employs TRBV2 and TRBJ2-1, with 11 positions matching TRBD2. V was pared by 5 bases and J by 8 bases, with 2 bases of the junction left unmatched. This CDR3 is built from 13 residues. Germline assignment: CDR1 SNHLY and CDR2 FYNNEI. The CDR3 nucleotides are TGTGCCAGCAGTCCTAGCGGGGGGCATGAGCAGTTCTTC. Protein: CASSPSGGHEQFF.

The chain links TRBV5-6 to TRBJ2-6, with D perhaps matching TRBD2 (5 bases). V was shortened by 5 bases and J by 0 bases, with 9 bases between the two germline ends. This CDR3 has 15 residues. Germline CDR1 reads SGHDT; CDR2 reads YYEEEE. This CDR3 reads CASRADYSGANVLTF. CDR3 DNA: TGTGCCAGCAGGGCTGACTACTCTGGGGCCAACGTCCTGACTTTC.

The chain employs TRBV14 and TRBJ2-7, with D possibly being TRBD2 (6 bases). V lost 9 bases, J lost 0 bases, and 12 bases lay in between. Germline CDR1 reads SGHDN; CDR2 reads FVKESK. CDR3 length: 13 residues. The CDR3 spells CASGAGSSYEQYF. The CDR3 region has the DNA TGTGCCAGTGGCGCCGGGAGCTCCTACGAGCAGTACTTC.

The chain carries TRBV7-8 and TRBJ1-4; 7 positions agree with TRBD1. The J segment lost 4 bases and the V segment lost 5 bases, leaving 4 bases of the junction unmatched. The CDR3 loop spans 14 amino acids. The V gene's germline CDR1 is SGHVS and CDR2 FQNEAQ. The chain's CDR3 is CASSLQGINEKLFF. The CDR3 DNA is TGTGCCAGCAGCCTACAGGGGATTAATGAAAAACTGTTTTTT.

The rearrangement joins TRBV7-9 to TRBJ2-5, with 9 bases lining up with TRBD1. Germline lookup yields CDR1 SEHNR and CDR2 FQNEAQ (reference sequence). V shed 4 bases and J 4 bases; nucleotides not matched to a gene: 1. The CDR3 has 13 residues. The DNA of the CDR3 is TGTGCCAGCAGCTCACAGGGGGCAGAGACCCAGTACTTC. It specifies CASSSQGAETQYF.

This sequence joins TRBV5-1 and TRBJ2-7; 7 bases match TRBD1. Looked up from germline, CDR1 is SGHRS and CDR2 is YFSETQ. J lost 2 bases, V lost 3 bases, and 2 bases had no gene match. CDR3 length: 13 residues. CDR3 region: CASSSGTAYEQYF. In nucleotides, the CDR3 is TGCGCCAGCAGCTCAGGGACAGCCTACGAGCAGTACTTC.

The genes are TRBV7-2 and TRBJ1-3; tentatively, D is TRBD1 (6 bases). Trimming stripped 5 bases from V and 0 bases from J, with 11 bases between. Germline CDR1 SGHTA, CDR2 FQGNSA. CDR3 length equals 15 residues. The CDR3 bases are TGTGCCAGCAGCATGGACAGATCCTCTGGAAACACCATATATTTT. Translation gives CASSMDRSSGNTIYF.

The V gene is TRBV19, the J gene TRBJ2-7; 9 nucleotides line up with TRBD1. Per the germline V gene, CDR1 is LNHDA and CDR2 is SQIVND (reference sequence). The CDR3 has 15 residues. V lost 6 bases, J lost 3 bases, and 9 bases stayed unmatched. CDR3 residues: CASSQGDRAHYEQYF. The CDR3 DNA reads TGTGCCAGTAGCCAAGGGGACAGGGCGCACTACGAGCAGTACTTC.

The rearrangement uses TRBV6-1 and TRBJ1-1; D call uncertain. The V end lost 5 bases, the J end lost 1 base, and 14 bases lay between the germline ends. Germline CDR1 reads MNHNS; CDR2 reads SASEGT. CDR3 length: 15 amino acids. CDR3 sequence: CASSSARETNTEAFF. The CDR3 region has the DNA TGTGCCAGCAGTTCGGCGAGGGAAACGAACACTGAAGCTTTCTTT.

This rearrangement joins TRBV21-1 to TRBJ1-3. TRBV21-1 is recorded as a pseudogene. The CDR3 extends over 18 amino acids. CDR3 amino acids: CASSIQSHEGGEGNTIYF. DNA of the CDR3: TGTGCCAGCAGCATTCAGAGCCACGAAGGGGGGGAAGGAAACACCATATATTTT.

CDR3 in amino acids: CASSKRGGVDEQFF. The CDR3 DNA is TGTGCCAGCAGCAAGCGGGGGGGGGTCGATGAGCAGTTCTTC. The V gene is TRBV27, the J gene TRBJ2-1; 10 bases are shared with TRBD2. The CDR3 runs to 14 residues. Germline CDR1 and CDR2: MNHEY and SMNVEV (reference sequence). V was pared by 6 bases and J by 8 bases, with 7 bases of the junction left unmatched.

The chain carries TRBV6-1 and TRBJ2-1, with TRBD2 matching 12 bases. The CDR3 runs to 13 residues. V was pared by 10 bases and J by 8 bases, with 6 bases of the junction left unmatched. Per the germline V gene, CDR1 is MNHNS and CDR2 is SASEGT. Here the CDR3 reads CAISGLAGYEQFF. CDR3 DNA: TGTGCCATATCAGGACTAGCGGGATATGAGCAGTTCTTC.

V is TRBV7-3 and J is TRBJ1-3; unclear D gene. This CDR3 region has 16 residues. CDR1 and CDR2 (germline): SGHTA, FQGTGA. V lost 3 bases and J lost 0, with 12 bases in between. The CDR3 coding sequence is TGTGCCAGCAGCTTCTCCATCAACAGCTCTGGAAACACCATATATTTT. Its protein is CASSFSINSSGNTIYF.

The rearrangement links TRBV27 to TRBJ1-6, with unresolved D. CDR3 size: 15 residues. With 1 base removed from V and 10 bases from J, the gap between germline ends came to 14 bases. Germline V gene data show CDR1 as MNHEY and CDR2 as SMNVEV (reference sequence). CDR3 bases: TGTGCCAGCAGTTTATTAGGGAATGCGGGGTCACCCCTCCACTTT. It codes for CASSLLGNAGSPLHF.

V and J are TRBV9 and TRBJ1-2, with D possibly being TRBD1 (5 bases). The CDR3 covers 16 residues. CDR1 is SGDLS and CDR2 is YYNGEE in the germline V gene. V lost 0 bases, J lost 7 bases, and 19 bases lay in between. Written as DNA, the CDR3 is TGTGCCAGCAGCGTAGTTCCGGCGGGGCAGACAACTGGCTACACCTTC. Translation: CASSVVPAGQTTGYTF.